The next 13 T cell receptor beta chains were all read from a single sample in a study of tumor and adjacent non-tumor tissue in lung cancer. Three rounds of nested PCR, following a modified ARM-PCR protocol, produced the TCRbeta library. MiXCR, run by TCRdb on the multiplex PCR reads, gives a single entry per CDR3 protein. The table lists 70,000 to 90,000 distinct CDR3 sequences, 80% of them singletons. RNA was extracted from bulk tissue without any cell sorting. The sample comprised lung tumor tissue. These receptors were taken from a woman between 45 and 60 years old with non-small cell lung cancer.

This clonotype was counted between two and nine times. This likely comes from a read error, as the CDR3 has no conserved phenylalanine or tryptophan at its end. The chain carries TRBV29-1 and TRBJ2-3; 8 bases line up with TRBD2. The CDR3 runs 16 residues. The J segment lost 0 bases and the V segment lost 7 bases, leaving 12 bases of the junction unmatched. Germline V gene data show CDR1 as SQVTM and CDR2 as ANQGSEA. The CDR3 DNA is TGCAGCGCCCGTGGTTCAACTAGCGGAAGCACAGATACGCAGTATTAT. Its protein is CSARGSTSGSTDTQYY.

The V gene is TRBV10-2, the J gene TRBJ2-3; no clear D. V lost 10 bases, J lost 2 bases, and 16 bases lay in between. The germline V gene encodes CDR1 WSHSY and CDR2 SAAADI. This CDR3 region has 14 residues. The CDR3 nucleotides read TGCGCCAACAGATCGGAGCCTTCCACAGATACGCAGTATTTT. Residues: CANRSEPSTDTQYF.

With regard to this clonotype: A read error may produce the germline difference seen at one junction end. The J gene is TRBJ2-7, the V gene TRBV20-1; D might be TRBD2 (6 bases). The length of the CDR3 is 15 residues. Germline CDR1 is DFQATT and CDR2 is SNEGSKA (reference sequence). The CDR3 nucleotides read TGCCGTGCTGGAGGATCCGGGACTTTCACCTACGAGCGGTACTTC. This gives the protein CRAGGSGTFTYERYF.

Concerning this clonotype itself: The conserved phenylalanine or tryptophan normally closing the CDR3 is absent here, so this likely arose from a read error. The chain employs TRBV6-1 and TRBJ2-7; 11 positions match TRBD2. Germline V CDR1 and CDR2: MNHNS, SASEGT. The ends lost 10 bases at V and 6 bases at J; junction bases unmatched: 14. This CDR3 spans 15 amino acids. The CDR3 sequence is CANRGSSGGAAEQYI. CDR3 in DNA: TGTGCCAACAGAGGTAGTAGCGGGGGGGCCGCCGAGCAGTACATC.

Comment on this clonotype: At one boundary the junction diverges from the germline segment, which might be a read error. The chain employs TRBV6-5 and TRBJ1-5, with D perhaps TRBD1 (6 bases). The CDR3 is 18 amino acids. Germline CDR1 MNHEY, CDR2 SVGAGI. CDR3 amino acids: CASSSRATGQNSNQHQHF. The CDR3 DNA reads TGTGCCAGCAGCTCGCGGGCGACAGGACAAAATAGTAATCAGCACCAGCATTTT.

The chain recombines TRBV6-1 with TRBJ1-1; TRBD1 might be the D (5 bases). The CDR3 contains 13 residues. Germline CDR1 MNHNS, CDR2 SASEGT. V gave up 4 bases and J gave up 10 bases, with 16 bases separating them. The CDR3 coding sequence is TGTGCCAGCAGTGCAGCGCAGGGACGTATAGCTTTCTTT. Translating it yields CASSAAQGRIAFF.

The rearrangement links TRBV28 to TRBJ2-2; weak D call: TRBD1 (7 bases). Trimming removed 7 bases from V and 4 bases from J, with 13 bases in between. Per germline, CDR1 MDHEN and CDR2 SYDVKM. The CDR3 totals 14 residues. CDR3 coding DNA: TGTGCCAGCATTGCGGGACAGAGCACCGGGGAGCTGTTTTTT. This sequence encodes CASIAGQSTGELFF. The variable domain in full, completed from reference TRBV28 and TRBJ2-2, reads DVKVTQSSRYLVKRTGEKVFLECVQDMDHENMFWYRQDPGLGLRLIYFSYDVKMKEKGDIPEGYSVSREKKERFSLILESASTNQTSMYLCASIAGQSTGELFFGEGSRLTVL.

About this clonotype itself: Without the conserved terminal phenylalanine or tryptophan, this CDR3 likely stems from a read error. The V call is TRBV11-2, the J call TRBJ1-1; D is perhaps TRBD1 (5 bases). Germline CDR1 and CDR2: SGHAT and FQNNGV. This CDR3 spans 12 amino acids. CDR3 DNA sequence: TGTGACAGCAGCCGAGGACACAATGAAGCTTTCTTA. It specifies CDSSRGHNEAFL.

The CDR3 loop is CASNPSGLVVIDEQFF. CDR3 DNA: TGTGCCAGCAATCCATCGGGACTAGTGGTTATTGATGAGCAGTTCTTC. This chain links TRBV12-3 or TRBV12-4 with TRBJ2-1, with 8 bases aligning to TRBD2. The CDR3 length is 16 residues. The V gene end was trimmed by 7 bases and the J gene end by 8 bases; junction bases not matched to a gene: 16.

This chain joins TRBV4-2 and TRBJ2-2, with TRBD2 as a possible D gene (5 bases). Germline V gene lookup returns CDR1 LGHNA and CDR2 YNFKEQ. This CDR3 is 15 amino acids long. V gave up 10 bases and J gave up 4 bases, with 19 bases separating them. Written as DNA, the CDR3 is TGTGCCAACAGACAAGATTTGGGAGTCACCGGGGAGCTGTTTTTT. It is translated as CANRQDLGVTGELFF.

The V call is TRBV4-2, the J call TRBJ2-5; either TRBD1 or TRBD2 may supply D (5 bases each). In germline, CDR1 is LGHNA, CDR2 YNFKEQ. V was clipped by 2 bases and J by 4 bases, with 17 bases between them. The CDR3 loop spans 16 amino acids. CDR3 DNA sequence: TGTGCCAGCAGCCAAATATCGGACATGAGGGGAGAGACCCAGTACTTC. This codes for CASSQISDMRGETQYF.

The DNA of the CDR3 is TGTGCCAGCAACCAGGGTGGTATCAATCAGCCCCAGTATTTT. As protein: CASNQGGINQPQYF. The chain recombines TRBV6-5 with TRBJ1-5; tentative D call: TRBD1 (5 bases). The J call may be in error: the DNA end matches TRBJ2-3 better. The CDR3 covers 14 residues. The germline gives CDR1 MNHEY, CDR2 SVGAGI.

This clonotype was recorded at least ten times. The CDR3, as DNA: TGCAGTGCTAGAGATAATGGCGGCGGCTTGAGCGGGTGGTGGGATGAGCAGTTCTTC. This sequence encodes CSARDNGGGLSGWWDEQFF. The genes are TRBV20-1 and TRBJ2-1, with D perhaps matching TRBD2 (6 bases). The CDR3 consists of 19 residues. Germline CDR1 DFQATT, CDR2 SNEGSKA (reference sequence). Trimming removed 0 bases from V and 8 bases from J, with 29 bases in between.